This T cell receptor (beta chain) stems from a study of blood T cell repertoires in COVID-19. V shed 5 bases and J 1 base; nucleotides not matched to a gene: 7. Germline assignment: CDR1 MNHEY and CDR2 SMNVEV (reference sequence). CDR3 length: 16 amino acids. Generated by immunoSEQ multiplex PCR, the TCRdb table keeps only in-frame clones and is missing some. Of a few hundred thousand clones detected, around 83% appear once; the ten largest clones hold 6.6%. The receptor was isolated from a woman aged 50 to 60 who had been exposed to COVID-19. V is TRBV27 and J is TRBJ1-3; 8 bases are a match to TRBD1. The source material was PBMCs or T cells enriched from blood (not recorded which). The DNA for the CDR3 is TGTGCCAGCAGTCCCCAGGGGGCTACTTCTGGAAACACCATATATTTT. Amino acids: CASSPQGATSGNTIYF.